A single sample is the source of the 26 T cell receptor beta chains below, sequenced in a study of response to subunit inactivated influenza vaccine. Each CDR3 protein is one row after TCRdb ran MiXCR on the RT-PCR reads. The table lists around 600,000 distinct CDR3 sequences, around 11% of them singletons. The sample also formed part of further work on T cells expressing NK-cell markers. That source adds: Generation of TCR beta cDNA was performed by 5'RACE template switching incorporating UMIs.

The sample was PBMCs from blood, taken on the day of vaccination. The receptors come from a man aged 50 to 60 who received an inactivated influenza vaccine.

CDR3 in DNA: TGTGCCAGCAGAGCGGGACTAGCGGGAGTGGGTGTCTACAATGAGCAGTTCTTC. This encodes CASRAGLAGVGVYNEQFF. The chain recombines TRBV7-8 with TRBJ2-1; 14 nucleotides agree with TRBD2. The germline gives CDR1 SGHVS, CDR2 FQNEAQ. The CDR3 covers 18 residues. The V and J ends lost 6 bases and 3 bases, in that order; junction bases with no gene match: 10.

For the CDR3, the DNA is TGTGCCAGCAGTTTAGCAGCAGGGGCCAGCTACGAGCAGTACTTC. It translates to CASSLAAGASYEQYF. The chain links TRBV12-3 or TRBV12-4 to TRBJ2-7; D is possibly TRBD1 (6 bases). CDR3 length equals 15 residues. V was trimmed by 0 bases and J by 3 bases, leaving 12 bases between them.

Only a few counts were recorded for this clonotype. The rearrangement links TRBV7-3 to TRBJ2-2; D possibly corresponds to TRBD1 (6 bases). V gave up 4 bases and J gave up 7 bases, with 16 bases separating them. The CDR3 totals 15 residues. CDR1 SGHTA and CDR2 FQGTGA come from the germline V gene. CDR3: CASSSLQGFGGELFF. The DNA of the CDR3 is TGTGCCAGCAGCTCCCTACAGGGCTTCGGCGGGGAGCTGTTTTTT.

The chain couples TRBV20-1 to TRBJ1-5, with a weak D call TRBD1 (5 bases). The V and J ends lost 6 bases and 0 bases respectively, with 12 bases between them. The germline V gene has CDR1 DFQATT and CDR2 SNEGSKA (reference sequence). This CDR3 has 14 amino acids. This CDR3 reads CSANGGYSNQPQHF. DNA of the CDR3: TGCAGTGCAAACGGGGGGTATAGCAATCAGCCCCAGCATTTT.

The V call is TRBV6-2 or TRBV6-3, the J call TRBJ2-2; D is uncertain. Trimming removed 4 bases at V and 1 base at J, with 7 bases between. CDR1 and CDR2 (germline): MNHEY, SVGEGT. The length of the CDR3 is 14 residues. The chain's CDR3 is CASSFSRNTGELFF. The DNA of the CDR3 is TGTGCCAGCAGTTTTTCACGGAACACCGGGGAGCTGTTTTTT.

A few counts support this clonotype. In nucleotides, the CDR3 is TGTGCCAGCAGTTCGAGCGGGAGTTATTATGAGACCCAGTACTTC. It is translated as CASSSSGSYYETQYF. The chain uses TRBV6-5 and TRBJ2-5, with 8 bases matching TRBD2. Germline V gene lookup returns CDR1 MNHEY and CDR2 SVGAGI. The CDR3 is 15 amino acids. V trimming: 4 bases; J trimming: 5 bases; junction bases outside the gene matches: 9.

This clonotype was counted only a few times. The chain joins TRBV15 to TRBJ1-4; unclear D gene. CDR3 length equals 15 residues. The V gene's germline CDR1 is LNHNV and CDR2 YYDKDF (reference sequence). V gave up 1 base and J gave up 8 bases, with 14 bases separating them. The CDR3 reads CATSRGPRSYEKLFF. The CDR3 nucleotides are TGTGCCACCAGCAGAGGCCCGCGGAGTTACGAAAAACTGTTTTTT. Variable domain in full (rest from reference TRBV15 and TRBJ1-4): DAMVIQNPRYQVTQFGKPVTLSCSQTLNHNVMYWYQQKSSQAPKLLFHYYDKDFNNEADTPDNFQSRRPNTSFCFLDIRSPGLGDTAMYLCATSRGPRSYEKLFFGSGTQLSVL.

Only a few counts were recorded for this clonotype. This chain links TRBV6-2 or TRBV6-3 with TRBJ2-7; possible D gene TRBD2, 5 bases. Germline loops: CDR1 MNHEY, CDR2 SVGEGT. This CDR3 is 15 amino acids long. The V end lost 7 bases, the J end lost 3 bases, and 19 bases lay between the germline ends. This CDR3 is CASTRFGGSGYEQYF. In nucleotides, the CDR3 is TGTGCCAGCACCCGGTTTGGAGGAAGTGGCTACGAGCAGTACTTC.

V gene TRBV28 combines with J gene TRBJ1-1; D perhaps matches TRBD1 (6 bases). Germline V gives CDR1 MDHEN, CDR2 SYDVKM. The V end was cut by 7 bases, the J end by 3 bases, with 15 bases between. The length of the CDR3 is 14 residues. CDR3 loop: CASTLWGAHTEAFF. The CDR3 bases are TGTGCCAGCACCCTCTGGGGGGCTCACACTGAAGCTTTCTTT.

This clonotype was seen more than once but under ten times. V is TRBV20-1 and J is TRBJ2-5; weak D call: TRBD1 (6 bases). This CDR3 has 13 amino acids. The V gene's germline CDR1 is DFQATT and CDR2 SNEGSKA (reference sequence). V was clipped by 6 bases and J by 2 bases, with 13 bases between them. Here the CDR3 reads CSAHRVFQETQYF. The DNA of the CDR3 is TGCAGTGCCCACAGGGTTTTTCAAGAGACCCAGTACTTC.

The table lists this clonotype with many counts. This rearrangement joins TRBV6-5 to TRBJ2-7; TRBD2 matches 8 bases. Germline V CDR1 and CDR2: MNHEY, SVGAGI. This CDR3 spans 11 amino acids. Germline trimming cut 9 bases from V and 6 bases from J; bases unmatched to any gene: 4. CDR3 sequence: CASRGGSEQYF. The CDR3 region has the DNA TGTGCCAGTCGGGGGGGTTCCGAGCAGTACTTC.

This chain connects TRBV20-1 to TRBJ2-7; unclear D gene. Trimming pared 1 base from V and 5 bases from J, leaving 9 bases between. Germline CDR1 is DFQATT and CDR2 is SNEGSKA (reference sequence). This CDR3 spans 12 amino acids. This CDR3 reads CSARVLGDEQYF. The CDR3 coding sequence is TGCAGTGCTAGAGTCTTGGGTGACGAGCAGTACTTC.

The rearrangement uses TRBV12-3 or TRBV12-4 and TRBJ1-6, with TRBD1 identical over 9 bases. J gave up 9 bases and V 3 bases, and 6 bases lay outside the gene matches. CDR3 length: 15 residues. The CDR3 DNA follows: TGTGCCAGCAGTTTCTACAAGGACAGGGGTTCACCCCTCCACTTT. The encoded protein is CASSFYKDRGSPLHF.

This clonotype was counted between two and nine times. V usage is TRBV15 and J usage is TRBJ2-7; tentative D call: TRBD2 (5 bases). The CDR3 runs 14 residues. Trimming pared 4 bases from V and 0 bases from J, leaving 10 bases between. Germline CDR1 and CDR2: LNHNV and YYDKDF (reference sequence). In DNA form, the CDR3 reads TGTGCCACCAGCAAACTAGGTCCCTCCTACGAGCAGTACTTC. This codes for CATSKLGPSYEQYF.

This clonotype has ten or more counts. The rearrangement uses TRBV29-1 and TRBJ2-7; D is undetermined. This CDR3 comprises 12 residues. Germline CDR1 and CDR2: SQVTM and ANQGSEA. V was trimmed by 4 bases and J by 3 bases, leaving 10 bases between them. The CDR3 sequence: CSVGPTGYEQYF. In DNA form, the CDR3 reads TGCAGCGTTGGTCCGACGGGCTACGAGCAGTACTTC.

This clonotype has more than one count but fewer than ten. CDR3 DNA: TGTGCCAGCAGCTCCACGCCTGGTGCGGGTCAGCCCCAGCATTTT. Translating gives CASSSTPGAGQPQHF. V is TRBV7-2 and J is TRBJ1-5; D not resolved. This CDR3 has 15 residues. Germline V gene data show CDR1 as SGHTA and CDR2 as FQGNSA. Trimming removed 4 bases from V and 6 bases from J, with 16 bases in between.

This clonotype was counted only a few times. V and J are TRBV12-3 or TRBV12-4 and TRBJ2-1, with D unclear. Trimming shortened V by 6 bases and J by 3 bases, and 12 bases separated the two germline ends. The CDR3 is 14 residues long. This chain's CDR3 is CASSPNPNYNEQFF. As DNA, the CDR3 is TGTGCCAGCAGCCCGAACCCCAACTACAATGAGCAGTTCTTC.

The table lists this clonotype with a few counts. The chain has TRBV6-1 and TRBJ2-5; D is perhaps TRBD2 (6 bases). The CDR3 length is 15 residues. The germline V gene has CDR1 MNHNS and CDR2 SASEGT. V was clipped by 8 bases and J by 1 base, with 17 bases between them. CDR3 loop: CASAYSRAGQETQYF. As DNA, the CDR3 is TGTGCCAGCGCATACTCCAGAGCGGGCCAAGAGACCCAGTACTTC.

V gene TRBV21-1 combines with J gene TRBJ1-1. TRBV21-1 is an annotated pseudogene. The CDR3 extends over 11 amino acids. The DNA of the CDR3 is TGTGCCAGCAGCATGCGGCTAGAAGCTTTCTTT. It translates to CASSMRLEAFF.

The rearrangement uses TRBV24-1 and TRBJ2-2; 11 positions match TRBD1. Germline V lookup: CDR1 KGHDR, CDR2 SFDVKD. The CDR3 loop spans 14 amino acids. Trimming at V came to 9 bases and at J to 4 bases, leaving 3 bases not matched to a gene. The CDR3 loop is CATAGTGGTGELFF. Here the CDR3 DNA reads TGTGCCACCGCCGGGACAGGGGGCACCGGGGAGCTGTTTTTT.

The chain combines TRBV27 with TRBJ1-1; possible D gene TRBD1, 5 bases. This CDR3 contains 16 residues. Between the trimmed V and J ends, which lost 5 bases and 1 base, there was a span of 17 bases. Germline CDR1 and CDR2: MNHEY and SMNVEV (reference sequence). CDR3 in amino acids: CASSPRGGRPNTEAFF. The DNA for the CDR3 is TGTGCCAGCAGTCCGCGGGGGGGGAGGCCGAACACTGAAGCTTTCTTT.

The CDR3 region has the DNA TGCAGTGCTAGAGATTGGGACAGGGAGCGAGGCTACACCTTC. It translates to CSARDWDRERGYTF. The gene calls are TRBV20-1 and TRBJ1-2; TRBD1 agrees at 9 bases. V lost 0 bases to trimming and J lost 8 bases; unmatched junction nucleotides: 7. CDR3 size: 14 residues. Germline values: CDR1 DFQATT, CDR2 SNEGSKA (reference sequence).

This chain uses TRBV12-3 or TRBV12-4 with TRBJ2-5; 15 positions match TRBD2. The CDR3 is made up of 16 amino acids. The trim removed 4 bases at V and 8 bases at J, leaving 8 bases unmatched. CDR3 sequence reads: CASSWTSGGALVTQYF. Written as DNA, the CDR3 is TGTGCCAGCAGTTGGACTAGCGGGGGGGCTCTCGTCACCCAGTACTTC.

This chain uses TRBV14 with TRBJ1-2; D remains unclear. Trimming took off 0 bases at V and 8 bases at J, with 13 bases between the two ends. Germline CDR1 SGHDN, CDR2 FVKESK. The CDR3 runs 14 residues. The chain's CDR3 is CASSQDHGTVGYTF. For the CDR3, the DNA is TGTGCCAGCAGCCAAGACCACGGTACGGTGGGCTACACCTTC.

The chain links TRBV7-2 to TRBJ2-2; D unclear. V lost 1 base and J 4 bases, leaving 4 bases between the germline ends. Looked up from germline, CDR1 is SGHTA and CDR2 is FQGNSA. The CDR3 is 13 residues long. CDR3 in amino acids: CASSLVSTGELFF. As DNA, the CDR3 is TGTGCCAGCAGCTTAGTTTCCACCGGGGAGCTGTTTTTT.

This clonotype occurred a few times. The chain couples TRBV24-1 to TRBJ1-2, with 10 bases that match TRBD1. The length of the CDR3 is 16 residues. Trimming removed 4 bases from V and 7 bases from J; junction bases left unmatched: 11. From germline, CDR1 is KGHDR and CDR2 SFDVKD. CDR3 sequence reads: CATSDPARGTGVGYTF. The CDR3 DNA follows: TGTGCCACCAGTGACCCGGCTCGCGGGACAGGGGTTGGCTACACCTTC.